This T cell receptor (beta chain) came from a study of shared clonotypes between healthy human individuals. CDR3 length: 12 residues. Germline CDR1 LNHDA, CDR2 SQIVND (reference sequence). Trimming cost V 6 bases and J 3 bases, with 8 bases left between them. This clone was observed a handful of times. Assay execution took place at the deep level. Sequencing used immunoSEQ multiplex PCR; TCRdb keeps in-frame clones, though not all of them. The data show about 980,000 clones, roughly 72% seen once. The sequence was obtained from a man aged 18 to 29 in good health. The source material was memory CD4+ T cells sorted from blood. Described subset: CD45RA-negative fraction. The chain uses TRBV19 and TRBJ1-1; a possible D gene is TRBD1 (6 bases). The CDR3 here is CASRGGYTEAFF. Written as DNA, the CDR3 is TGTGCCAGTAGAGGGGGGTACACTGAAGCTTTCTTT. Complete variable domain (other parts from reference TRBV19 and TRBJ1-1): DGGITQSPKYLFRKEGQNVTLSCEQNLNHDAMYWYRQDPGQGLRLIYYSQIVNDFQKGDIAEGYSVSREKKESFPLTVTSAQKNPTAFYLCASRGGYTEAFFGQGTRLTVV.